This T cell receptor beta chain was captured in a study of blood T cell repertoires in COVID-19. Study details: Spain, Italy and the United States supplied samples that represented acute and convalescent COVID-19. T cells, B-cell-depleted T cells, or PBMCs supplied cDNA or gDNA.

This clone was seen just once. Allocation to cohorts depended on clinical history reported by the participants. Deletions cut 2 bases from V and 4 bases from J, with 13 bases between. CDR1 SGHRS and CDR2 YFSETQ come from the germline V gene. The CDR3 spans 15 residues. Per the original data handling: Amplification from reference gene primers served as the basis for estimated nucleated cell counts. Assay used: immunoSEQ multiplex PCR; TCRdb lists only in-frame clones, some missing. V and J calls and clone size are given by that table; D and trimming were obtained from the DNA. The data show 450,000 or so clones, about 90% seen once.

The receptor was derived from a man in his late teens or twenties who had recovered from COVID-19. Specimen: PBMCs or T cells enriched from blood (not recorded which). The rearrangement uses TRBV5-1 and TRBJ2-1; D perhaps matches TRBD2 (6 bases). In nucleotides, the CDR3 is TGCGCCAGCAGCTTAGGGCTAGCGCTGTACAATGAGCAGTTCTTC. Amino acid sequence: CASSLGLALYNEQFF.